The T cell receptor (beta chain) described here comes from a study of cytomegalovirus exposure and HLA in healthy donors. Germline loops: CDR1 SGDLS, CDR2 YYNGEE. This CDR3 comprises 14 residues. The junction had 4 bases not matched to a gene; V was cut back by 3 bases and J by 3 bases. PCR primers comprised 60 Vbeta and 13 Jbeta primers. The table came from immunoSEQ multiplex PCR; TCRdb's copy has only in-frame clones and leaves some out. The sample includes roughly 100,000 clones, 65% to 80% of them seen just once. Notes on the study in general: Relative to the approximately 700-donor mean, N-insertions were reportedly fewer in an Asian-associated ancestry cluster in a later analysis. Investigators reported 150 to 200 TCR beta chains as tied to cytomegalovirus.

Concerning this clone itself: Its matching antigen is unknown.

The J gene is TRBJ1-2, the V gene TRBV9; 8 bases are shared with TRBD1. The TCR sequence derives from a woman under 30 in good health and CMV-seropositive. The sequencing sample was made of PBMCs. CDR3 nucleotide sequence: TGTGCCAGCAGCGAGGGACAGGCACACTATGGCTACACCTTC. Residues: CASSEGQAHYGYTF. The full variable domain, completed using reference TRBV9 and TRBJ1-2, is DSGVTQTPKHLITATGQRVTLRCSPRSGDLSVYWYQQSLDQGLQFLIQYYNGEERAKGNILERFSAQQFPDLHSELNLSSLELGDSALYFCASSEGQAHYGYTFGSGTRLTVV.